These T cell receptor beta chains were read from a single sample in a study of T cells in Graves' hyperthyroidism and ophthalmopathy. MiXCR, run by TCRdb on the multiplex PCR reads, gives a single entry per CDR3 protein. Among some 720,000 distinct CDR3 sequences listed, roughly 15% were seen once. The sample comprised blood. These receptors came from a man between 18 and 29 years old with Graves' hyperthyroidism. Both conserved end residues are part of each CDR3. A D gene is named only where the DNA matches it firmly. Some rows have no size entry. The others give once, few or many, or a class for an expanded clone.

CAWATRGQGYTF | TGTGCCTGGGCCACGAGGGGGCAAGGCTACACCTTC | TRBV30 | TRBD1 | TRBJ1-2 | many
CASSEAAGVFEKLFF | TGTGCCAGCAGTGAAGCGGCTGGGGTTTTTGAAAAACTGTTTTTT | TRBV6-1 | . | TRBJ1-4 | .
CASSPPNTEEQFF | TGTGCCAGCAGCCCACCGAACACGGAAGAGCAGTTCTTC | TRBV7-3 | . | TRBJ2-1 | .
CASSPTQGRSNQPQHF | TGTGCCAGCTCACCAACGCAGGGGAGGAGTAATCAGCCCCAGCATTTT | TRBV18 | . | TRBJ1-5 | many
CASSSRWQDTQYF | TGTGCCAGCAGCTCGCGTTGGCAAGATACGCAGTATTTT | TRBV11-1 | . | TRBJ2-3 | .
CAWSVLAGSYNEQFF | TGTGCCTGGAGTGTTTTGGCGGGATCATACAATGAGCAGTTCTTC | TRBV30 | . | TRBJ2-1 | .
CASRGQGATYEQYF | TGTGCCAGCAGGGGACAGGGGGCCACCTACGAGCAGTACTTC | TRBV2 | TRBD1 | TRBJ2-7 | many
CSAPEGPLGWNQPQHF | TGCAGTGCTCCGGAGGGACCCTTGGGGTGGAATCAGCCCCAGCATTTT | TRBV20-1 | . | TRBJ1-5 | few
CATAGEQGGDEQYF | TGTGCCACCGCCGGAGAACAGGGAGGCGATGAGCAGTACTTC | TRBV7-6 | . | TRBJ2-7 | .
CSMGETSAFYNEQFF | TGCAGCATGGGCGAAACGAGCGCCTTCTACAATGAGCAGTTCTTC | TRBV29-1 | . | TRBJ2-1 | few
CASSQWWQGNTGELFF | TGTGCCAGCAGCCAATGGTGGCAGGGGAACACCGGGGAGCTGTTTTTT | TRBV3-1 | . | TRBJ2-2 | .
CASSFSNSVDFEQYF | TGTGCCAGCAGCTTCAGCAATAGCGTAGATTTCGAGCAGTACTTC | TRBV7-2 | . | TRBJ2-7 | .
CASSLARQGADTGELFF | TGTGCCAGCAGCTTAGCACGACAGGGGGCTGACACCGGGGAGCTGTTTTTT | TRBV7-8 | TRBD1 | TRBJ2-2 | many
CASSFAVSNQPQHF | TGTGCCAGCAGCTTTGCAGTTAGCAATCAGCCCCAGCATTTT | TRBV7-9 | . | TRBJ1-5 | .
CASIGTGVNTEAFF | TGTGCCAGCATCGGGACAGGAGTTAACACTGAAGCTTTCTTT | TRBV6-2/TRBV6-3 | TRBD1 | TRBJ1-1 | many
CASSLAGLREQFF | TGTGCCAGCAGCTTAGCGGGGTTGCGTGAGCAGTTCTTC | TRBV7-9 | . | TRBJ2-1 | many
CSVEERTGVSYEQYF | TGCAGCGTTGAAGAGAGGACAGGGGTTAGTTACGAGCAGTACTTC | TRBV29-1 | TRBD1 | TRBJ2-7 | once
CASSGGGGGTGELFF | TGCGCCAGCAGCGGAGGTGGAGGGGGGACCGGGGAGCTGTTTTTT | TRBV5-1 | . | TRBJ2-2 | few
CASSVRREGMGETQYF | TGTGCCAGCAGTGTCCGGCGGGAAGGGATGGGTGAGACCCAGTACTTC | TRBV2 | . | TRBJ2-5 | few
CASSFQGMVNQPQHF | TGTGCCAGCAGTTTTCAGGGGATGGTCAATCAGCCCCAGCATTTT | TRBV12-3/TRBV12-4 | . | TRBJ1-5 | many
CASSQEIAANTGELFF | TGCGCCAGCAGCCAAGAAATCGCAGCGAACACCGGGGAGCTGTTTTTT | TRBV4-3 | . | TRBJ2-2 | .
CATSGDGPSDSYGYTF | TGTGCCACCAGTGGCGACGGGCCCTCGGATAGCTATGGCTACACCTTC | TRBV24-1 | . | TRBJ1-2 | .
CASSLAHPDRRQETQYF | TGTGCCAGCAGCTTAGCGCATCCGGACAGGAGGCAAGAGACCCAGTACTTC | TRBV7-9 | TRBD1 | TRBJ2-5 | many
CASSLHGGALSYEQYF | TGTGCCAGCAGTTTACATGGGGGGGCGCTGTCCTACGAGCAGTACTTC | TRBV27 | . | TRBJ2-7 | many
CATLQGAGYGYTF | TGTGCCACCCTACAGGGGGCAGGCTATGGCTACACCTTC | TRBV28 | TRBD1 | TRBJ1-2 | few
CASSPTGTLVEQYF | TGTGCCAGCAGCCCGACAGGGACATTGGTCGAGCAGTACTTC | TRBV7-9 | TRBD1 | TRBJ2-7 | many